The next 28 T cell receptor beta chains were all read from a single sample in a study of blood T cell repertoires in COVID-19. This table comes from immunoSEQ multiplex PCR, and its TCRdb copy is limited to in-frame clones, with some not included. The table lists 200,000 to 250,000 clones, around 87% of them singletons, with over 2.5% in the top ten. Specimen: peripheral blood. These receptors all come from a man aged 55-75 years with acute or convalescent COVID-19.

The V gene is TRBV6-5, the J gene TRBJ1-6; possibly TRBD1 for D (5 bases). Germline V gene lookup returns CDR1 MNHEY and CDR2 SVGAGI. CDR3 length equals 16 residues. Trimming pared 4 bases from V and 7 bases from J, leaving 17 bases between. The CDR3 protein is CASSWGLASSNSPLHF. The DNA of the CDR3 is TGTGCCAGCAGTTGGGGCTTGGCCTCTTCAAATTCACCCCTCCACTTT.

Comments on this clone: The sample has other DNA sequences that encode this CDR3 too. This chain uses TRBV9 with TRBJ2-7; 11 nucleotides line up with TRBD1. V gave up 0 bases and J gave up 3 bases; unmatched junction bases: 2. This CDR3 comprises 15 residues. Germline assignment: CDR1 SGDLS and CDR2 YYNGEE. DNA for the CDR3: TGTGCCAGCAGCGTAGGGACAGGGGGCAGCTACGAGCAGTACTTC. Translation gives CASSVGTGGSYEQYF. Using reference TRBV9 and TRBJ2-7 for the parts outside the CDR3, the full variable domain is DSGVTQTPKHLITATGQRVTLRCSPRSGDLSVYWYQQSLDQGLQFLIQYYNGEERAKGNILERFSAQQFPDLHSELNLSSLELGDSALYFCASSVGTGGSYEQYFGPGTRLTVT.

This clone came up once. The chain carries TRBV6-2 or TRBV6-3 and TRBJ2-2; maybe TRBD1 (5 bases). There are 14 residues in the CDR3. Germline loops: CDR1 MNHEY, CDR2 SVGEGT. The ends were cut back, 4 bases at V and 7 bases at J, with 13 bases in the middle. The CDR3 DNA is TGTGCCAGCAGTTGGTCAGGGTCGGTCGGGGAGCTGTTTTTT. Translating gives CASSWSGSVGELFF.

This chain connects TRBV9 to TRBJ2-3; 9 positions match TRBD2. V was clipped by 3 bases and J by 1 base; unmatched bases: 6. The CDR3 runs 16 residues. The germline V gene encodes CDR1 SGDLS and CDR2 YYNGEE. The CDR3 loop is CASSAAGGSGTDTQYF. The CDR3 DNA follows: TGTGCCAGCAGCGCAGCGGGGGGATCCGGCACAGATACGCAGTATTTT.

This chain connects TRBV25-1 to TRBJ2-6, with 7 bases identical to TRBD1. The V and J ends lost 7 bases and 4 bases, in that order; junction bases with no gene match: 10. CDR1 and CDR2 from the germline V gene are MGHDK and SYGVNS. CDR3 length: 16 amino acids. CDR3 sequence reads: CASKGAAMTGANVLTF. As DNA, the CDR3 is TGTGCCAGCAAGGGGGCCGCTATGACGGGGGCCAACGTCCTGACTTTC.

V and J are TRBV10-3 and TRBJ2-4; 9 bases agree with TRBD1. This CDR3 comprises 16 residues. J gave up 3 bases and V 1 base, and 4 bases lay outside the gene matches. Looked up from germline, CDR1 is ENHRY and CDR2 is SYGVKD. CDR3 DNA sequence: TGTGCCATCAGTGAGTGGACAGGGGTAGGCAAAAACATTCAGTACTTC. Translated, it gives CAISEWTGVGKNIQYF.

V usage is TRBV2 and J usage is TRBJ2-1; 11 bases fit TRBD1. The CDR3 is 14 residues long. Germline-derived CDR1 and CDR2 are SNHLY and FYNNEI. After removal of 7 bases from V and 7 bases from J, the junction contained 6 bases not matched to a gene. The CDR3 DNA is TGTGCCAGCAACGCGGACAGGGGGCCGAATGAGCAGTTCTTC. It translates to CASNADRGPNEQFF. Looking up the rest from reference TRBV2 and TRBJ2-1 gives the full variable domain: EPEVTQTPSHQVTQMGQEVILRCVPISNHLYFYWYRQILGQKVEFLVSFYNNEISEKSEIFDDQFSVERPDGSNFTLKIRSTKLEDSAMYFCASNADRGPNEQFFGPGTRLTVL.

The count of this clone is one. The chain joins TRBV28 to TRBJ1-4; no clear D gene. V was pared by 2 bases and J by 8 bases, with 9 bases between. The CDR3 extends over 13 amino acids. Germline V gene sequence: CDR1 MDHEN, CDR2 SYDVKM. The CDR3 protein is CASSLPNGEKLFF. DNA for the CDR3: TGTGCCAGCAGTTTACCGAACGGGGAAAAACTGTTTTTT.

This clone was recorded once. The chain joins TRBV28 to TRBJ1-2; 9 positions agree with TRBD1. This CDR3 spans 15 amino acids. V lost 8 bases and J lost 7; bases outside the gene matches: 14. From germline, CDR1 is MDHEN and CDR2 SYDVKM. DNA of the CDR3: TGTGCCAGCTCCGAAGGGGGACAGGGCTCAAGTGGCTACACCTTC. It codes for CASSEGGQGSSGYTF.

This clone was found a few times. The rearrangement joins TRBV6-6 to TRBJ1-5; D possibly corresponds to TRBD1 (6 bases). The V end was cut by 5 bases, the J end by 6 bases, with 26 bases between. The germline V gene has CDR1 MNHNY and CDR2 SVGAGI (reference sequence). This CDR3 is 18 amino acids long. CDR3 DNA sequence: TGTGCCAGCAGTCCCCTAGGGGACAAGTGGCTAAGAAGTCAGCCCCAGCATTTT. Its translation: CASSPLGDKWLRSQPQHF.

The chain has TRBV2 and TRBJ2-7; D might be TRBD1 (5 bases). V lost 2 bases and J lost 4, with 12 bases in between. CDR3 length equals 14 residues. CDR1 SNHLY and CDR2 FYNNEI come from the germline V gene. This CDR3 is CASSESLGRYEQYF. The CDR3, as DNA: TGTGCCAGCAGTGAATCTCTGGGGCGGTACGAGCAGTACTTC.

The CDR3 loop is CASSLGAGQLRDTGELFF. CDR3 nucleotides: TGCGCCAGCAGCTTGGGGGCGGGACAGCTGCGAGACACCGGGGAGCTGTTTTTT. V gene TRBV5-1 combines with J gene TRBJ2-2, with a possible D match to TRBD1 (7 bases). CDR1 and CDR2 from the germline V gene are SGHRS and YFSETQ. The CDR3 runs 18 residues. Trimming pared 0 bases from V and 3 bases from J, leaving 18 bases between.

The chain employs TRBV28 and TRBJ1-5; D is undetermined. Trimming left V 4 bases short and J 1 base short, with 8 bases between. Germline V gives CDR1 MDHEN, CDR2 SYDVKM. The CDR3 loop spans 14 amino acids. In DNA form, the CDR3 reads TGTGCCAGCAGTTCGCGGGCAAGCAATCAGCCCCAGCATTTT. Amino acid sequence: CASSSRASNQPQHF.

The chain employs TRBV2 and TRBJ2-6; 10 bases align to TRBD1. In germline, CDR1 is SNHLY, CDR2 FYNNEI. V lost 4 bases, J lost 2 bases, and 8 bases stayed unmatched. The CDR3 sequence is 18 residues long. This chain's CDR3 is CASSARDRGLTGANVLTF. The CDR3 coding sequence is TGTGCCAGCAGTGCCCGGGACAGGGGATTAACTGGGGCCAACGTCCTGACTTTC.

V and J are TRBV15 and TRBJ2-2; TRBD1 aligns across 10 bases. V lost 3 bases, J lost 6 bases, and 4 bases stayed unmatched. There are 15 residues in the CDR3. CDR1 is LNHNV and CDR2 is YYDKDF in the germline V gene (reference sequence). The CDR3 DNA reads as TGTGCCACCAGCAGTCTCGGACAGGGGGCCGGGGAGCTGTTTTTT. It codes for CATSSLGQGAGELFF.

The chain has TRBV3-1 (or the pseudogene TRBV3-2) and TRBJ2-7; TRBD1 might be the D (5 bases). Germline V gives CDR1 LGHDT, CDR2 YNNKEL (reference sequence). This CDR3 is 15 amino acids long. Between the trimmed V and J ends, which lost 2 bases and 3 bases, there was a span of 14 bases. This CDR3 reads CASSQRPRVIYEQYF. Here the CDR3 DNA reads TGTGCCAGCAGCCAACGACCCAGGGTTATCTACGAGCAGTACTTC.

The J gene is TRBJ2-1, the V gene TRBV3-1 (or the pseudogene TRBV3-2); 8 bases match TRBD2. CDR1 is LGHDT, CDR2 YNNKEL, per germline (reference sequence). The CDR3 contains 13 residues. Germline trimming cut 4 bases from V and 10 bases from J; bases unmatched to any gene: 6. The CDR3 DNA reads TGTGCCAGCAGCCCGAATAAGCGGGGGGAGCAGTTCTTC. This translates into CASSPNKRGEQFF.

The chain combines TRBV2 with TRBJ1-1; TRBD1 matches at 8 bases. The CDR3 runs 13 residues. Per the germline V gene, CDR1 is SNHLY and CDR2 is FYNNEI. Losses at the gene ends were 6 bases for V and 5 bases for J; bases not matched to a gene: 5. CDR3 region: CASRDTGGTEAFF. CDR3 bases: TGTGCCAGCAGGGATACAGGGGGAACTGAAGCTTTCTTT.

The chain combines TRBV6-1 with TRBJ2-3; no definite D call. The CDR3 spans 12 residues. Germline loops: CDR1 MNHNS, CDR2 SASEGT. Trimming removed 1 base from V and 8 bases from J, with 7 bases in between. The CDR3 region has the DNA TGTGCCAGCAGTGAAGTTCTACCTACGCAGTATTTT. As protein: CASSEVLPTQYF.

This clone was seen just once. The chain's CDR3 is CASSGRGAGNTIYF. As DNA, the CDR3 is TGTGCCAGCAGTGGCCGGGGGGCTGGAAACACCATATATTTT. The V call is TRBV2, the J call TRBJ1-3; TRBD1 might be the D (5 bases). CDR3 length: 14 amino acids. V lost 4 bases and J lost 2, with 9 bases in between. CDR1 is SNHLY, CDR2 FYNNEI, per germline.

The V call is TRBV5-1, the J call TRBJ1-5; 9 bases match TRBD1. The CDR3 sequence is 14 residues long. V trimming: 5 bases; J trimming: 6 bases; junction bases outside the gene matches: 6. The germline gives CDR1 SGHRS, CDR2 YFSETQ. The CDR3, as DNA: TGCGCCAGCAGTTCACAGGGGGCGGGTCAGCCCCAGCATTTT. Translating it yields CASSSQGAGQPQHF.

This CDR3 reads CASSTDRANTGELFF. The CDR3 DNA follows: TGTGCCAGCAGTACGGACAGGGCGAACACCGGGGAGCTGTTTTTT. This chain connects TRBV6-5 to TRBJ2-2, with 8 bases lining up with TRBD1. With 5 bases clipped from V and 0 bases from J, the junction kept 2 bases outside the gene matches. Germline assignment: CDR1 MNHEY and CDR2 SVGAGI. The CDR3 is 15 residues long.

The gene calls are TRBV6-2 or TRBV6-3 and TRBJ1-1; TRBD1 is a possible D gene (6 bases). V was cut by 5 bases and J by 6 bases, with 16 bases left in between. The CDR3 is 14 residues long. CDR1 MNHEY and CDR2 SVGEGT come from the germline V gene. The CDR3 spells CASSPSGRGAEAFF. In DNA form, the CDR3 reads TGTGCCAGCAGTCCCTCCGGCAGGGGCGCTGAAGCTTTCTTT.

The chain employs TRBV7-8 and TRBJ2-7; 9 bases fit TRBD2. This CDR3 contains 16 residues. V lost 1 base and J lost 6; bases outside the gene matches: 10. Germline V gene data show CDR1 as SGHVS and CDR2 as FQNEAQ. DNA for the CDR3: TGTGCCAGCAGCTTAGTGGTTAGCGGGGGTTCGGGCGAGCAGTACTTC. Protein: CASSLVVSGGSGEQYF.

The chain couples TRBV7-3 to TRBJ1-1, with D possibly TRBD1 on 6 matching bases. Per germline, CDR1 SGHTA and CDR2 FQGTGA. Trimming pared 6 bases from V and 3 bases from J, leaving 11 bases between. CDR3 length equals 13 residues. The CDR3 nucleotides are TGTGCCAGCAGGCTAACAGGGCACACTGAAGCTTTCTTT. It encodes CASRLTGHTEAFF. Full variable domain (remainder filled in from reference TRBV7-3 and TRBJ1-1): GAGVSQTPSNKVTEKGKYVELRCDPISGHTALYWYRQSLGQGPEFLIYFQGTGAADDSGLPNDRFFAVRPEGSVSTLKIQRTERGDSAVYLCASRLTGHTEAFFGQGTRLTVV.

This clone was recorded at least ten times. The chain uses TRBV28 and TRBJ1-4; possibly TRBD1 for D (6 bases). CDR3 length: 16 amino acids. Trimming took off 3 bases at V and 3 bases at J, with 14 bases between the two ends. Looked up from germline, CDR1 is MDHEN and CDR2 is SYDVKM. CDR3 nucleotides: TGTGCCAGCAGTTTGGGGGGGGGCAGGTCTAATGAAAAACTGTTTTTT. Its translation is CASSLGGGRSNEKLFF.

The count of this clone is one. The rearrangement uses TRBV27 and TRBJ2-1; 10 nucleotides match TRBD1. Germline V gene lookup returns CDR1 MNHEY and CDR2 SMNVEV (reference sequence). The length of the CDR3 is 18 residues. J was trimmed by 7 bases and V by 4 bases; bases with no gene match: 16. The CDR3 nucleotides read TGTGCCAGCAGTTGGAGGGGCTGGCCGGGACAGGGGTTGAATGAGCAGTTCTTC. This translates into CASSWRGWPGQGLNEQFF.

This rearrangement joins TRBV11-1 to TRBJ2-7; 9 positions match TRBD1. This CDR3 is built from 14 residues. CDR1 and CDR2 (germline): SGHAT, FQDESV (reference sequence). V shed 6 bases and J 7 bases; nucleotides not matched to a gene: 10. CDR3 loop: CASRLIFDRGEQYF. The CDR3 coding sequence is TGTGCCAGCAGACTCATCTTCGACAGGGGGGAGCAGTACTTC.